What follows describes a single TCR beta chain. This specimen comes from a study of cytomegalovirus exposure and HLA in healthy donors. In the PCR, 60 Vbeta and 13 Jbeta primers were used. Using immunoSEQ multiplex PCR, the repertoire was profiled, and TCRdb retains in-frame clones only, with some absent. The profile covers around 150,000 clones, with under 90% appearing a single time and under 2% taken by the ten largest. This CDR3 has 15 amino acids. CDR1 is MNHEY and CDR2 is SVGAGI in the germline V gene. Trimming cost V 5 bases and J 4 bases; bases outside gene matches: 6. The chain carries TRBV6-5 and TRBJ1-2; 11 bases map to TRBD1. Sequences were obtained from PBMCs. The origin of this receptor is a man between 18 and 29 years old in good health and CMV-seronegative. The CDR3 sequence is CASSRPGTGGYGYTF. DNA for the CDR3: TGTGCCAGCAGTCGTCCCGGGACAGGGGGCTATGGCTACACCTTC.